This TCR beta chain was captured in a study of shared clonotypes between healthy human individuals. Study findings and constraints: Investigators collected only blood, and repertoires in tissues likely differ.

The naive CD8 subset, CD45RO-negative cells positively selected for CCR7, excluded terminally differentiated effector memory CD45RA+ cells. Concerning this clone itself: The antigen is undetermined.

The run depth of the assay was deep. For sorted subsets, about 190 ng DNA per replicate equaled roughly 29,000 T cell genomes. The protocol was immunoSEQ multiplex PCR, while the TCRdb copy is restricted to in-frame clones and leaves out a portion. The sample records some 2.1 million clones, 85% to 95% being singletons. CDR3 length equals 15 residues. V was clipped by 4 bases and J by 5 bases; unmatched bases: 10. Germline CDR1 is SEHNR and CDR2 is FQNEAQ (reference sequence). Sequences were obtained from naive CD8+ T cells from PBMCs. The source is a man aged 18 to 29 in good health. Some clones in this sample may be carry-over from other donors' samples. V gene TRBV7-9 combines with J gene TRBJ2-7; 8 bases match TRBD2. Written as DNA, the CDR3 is TGTGCCAGCAGCTCCTCCCGGGAGGGGCTCCACGAGCAGTACTTC. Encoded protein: CASSSSREGLHEQYF.